These 19 T cell receptor beta chains were all obtained from the same sample, sequenced in a study of blood T cells in healthy people across ages. For the second PCR, which ran for about 7 to 12 cycles, a sample-barcoded 5' primer and a J-beta primer mix were used. TCRdb re-called the 5' RACE reads through MiXCR, storing one row per CDR3 protein. The sample lists 1.4 million to 1.5 million distinct CDR3 sequences, around 39% occurring once. Sequences were obtained from blood. All receptors derive from a woman between 18 and 29 years old in good health.

V and J are TRBV14 and TRBJ2-4; 7 bases line up with TRBD2. This CDR3 is built from 10 residues. With 9 bases clipped from V and 13 bases from J, the junction kept 6 bases outside the gene matches. CDR1 is SGHDN and CDR2 is FVKESK in the germline V gene. The CDR3 nucleotides read TGTGCCAGTAAGACGGGAGGACAGTACTTC. This codes for CASKTGGQYF.

The table lists this clonotype with many counts. This chain connects TRBV6-6 to TRBJ1-2, with 9 bases lining up with TRBD1. The germline V gene encodes CDR1 MNHNY and CDR2 SVGAGI (reference sequence). CDR3 length equals 15 residues. After removal of 4 bases from V and 4 bases from J, the junction contained 7 bases not matched to a gene. The CDR3 spells CASSSAGTGTYGYTF. The CDR3 DNA sequence: TGTGCCAGCAGTTCCGCCGGGACAGGGACCTATGGCTACACCTTC.

The chain has TRBV12-3 or TRBV12-4 and TRBJ1-5; 8 bases are a match to TRBD1. The trim removed 3 bases at V and 5 bases at J, leaving 6 bases unmatched. This CDR3 contains 15 residues. The CDR3 loop reads CASSFGQGDYQPQHF. The CDR3 DNA is TGTGCCAGCAGTTTTGGACAGGGTGATTATCAGCCCCAGCATTTT.

V gene TRBV7-3 combines with J gene TRBJ2-2, with 8 bases aligning to TRBD1. V was clipped by 5 bases and J by 4 bases; unmatched bases: 9. This CDR3 contains 16 residues. Looked up from germline, CDR1 is SGHTA and CDR2 is FQGTGA. The CDR3 DNA reads as TGTGCCAGCAGCCCAGCTCCAACAGGGGGCACCGGGGAGCTGTTTTTT. Encoded protein: CASSPAPTGGTGELFF.

The DNA for the CDR3 is TGTGCCAGCAGCCCCACTAGCGGCCCTTACTACGAGCAGTACTTC. Its protein product is CASSPTSGPYYEQYF. The chain joins TRBV7-6 to TRBJ2-7; 8 bases align to TRBD2. The CDR3 loop spans 15 amino acids. Trimming at V came to 5 bases and at J to 3 bases, leaving 9 bases not matched to a gene. From germline, CDR1 is SGHVS and CDR2 FNYEAQ.

This sequence joins TRBV20-1 and TRBJ1-2; D is possibly TRBD1 (6 bases). The V gene's germline CDR1 is DFQATT and CDR2 SNEGSKA (reference sequence). Trimming cost V 6 bases and J 0 bases, with 11 bases left between them. The CDR3 covers 13 residues. Here the CDR3 DNA reads TGCAGTGCAGCCGGGACAACTAACTATGGCTACACCTTC. The encoded protein is CSAAGTTNYGYTF.

The chain is built from TRBV12-3 or TRBV12-4 and TRBJ2-3, with D hard to call. Trimming left V 7 bases short and J 4 bases short, with 12 bases between. This CDR3 has 13 residues. CDR3 sequence (DNA): TGTGCCAGCAAGTGGGAAGAGCCAGATACGCAGTATTTT. Translating it yields CASKWEEPDTQYF.

The chain recombines TRBV21-1 with TRBJ2-7; TRBD2 is the table's D call and was not checked against the DNA. TRBV21-1 is recorded as a pseudogene. The CDR3 runs 15 residues. The CDR3, as DNA: TGTGCCGGCAGCAGCCCACAAGCGGGTGCCTACGAGCAGTACTTC. Translating it yields CAGSSPQAGAYEQYF.

This clonotype was found once. A clone one base away is much larger, so this may be a read error. This chain uses TRBV20-1 with TRBJ2-4; TRBD2 is a possible D gene (6 bases). V lost 5 bases to trimming and J lost 15 bases, with 17 bases between them. The germline gives CDR1 DFQATT, CDR2 SNEGSKA (reference sequence). The length of the CDR3 is 11 residues. CDR3 amino acids: CSAYRLDELYF. CDR3 sequence (DNA): TGCAGTGCTTATCGACTAGACGAGCTGTACTTC.

This clonotype was observed a few times. The V gene is TRBV7-2, the J gene TRBJ2-7, with TRBD2 matching 7 bases. V gave up 5 bases and J gave up 2 bases; unmatched junction bases: 9. The CDR3 is made up of 15 amino acids. CDR1 and CDR2 (germline): SGHTA, FQGNSA. The CDR3, as DNA: TGTGCCAGCAGCCCCGGGACTACCATAACCTACGAGCAGTACTTC. Translation gives CASSPGTTITYEQYF.

The chain links TRBV6-1 to TRBJ2-5, with 8 bases fitting TRBD2. CDR1 and CDR2 (germline): MNHNS, SASEGT. This CDR3 region has 18 residues. After removal of 6 bases from V and 0 bases from J, the junction contained 15 bases not matched to a gene. The CDR3, as DNA: TGTGCCAGCAGAAACACGGGACTAGATCCCTACAACCAAGAGACCCAGTACTTC. This encodes CASRNTGLDPYNQETQYF.

As DNA, the CDR3 is TGTGCCAGCAGAAGGAATAATTCACCCCTCCACTTT. Translated: CASRRNNSPLHF. The rearrangement links TRBV27 to TRBJ1-6, with no clear D. Trimming removed 6 bases at V and 5 bases at J, with 5 bases between. Germline CDR1 and CDR2: MNHEY and SMNVEV (reference sequence). The CDR3 spans 12 residues.

This clonotype was picked up a small number of times. The chain links TRBV20-1 to TRBJ2-5; D assignment may be TRBD1 or TRBD2 (5 bases each). Germline assignment: CDR1 DFQATT and CDR2 SNEGSKA (reference sequence). Trimming stripped 4 bases from V and 5 bases from J, with 17 bases between. The CDR3 contains 14 residues. The CDR3 protein is CSAKNRTSGETQYF. The CDR3 DNA sequence: TGCAGTGCTAAAAACAGGACTTCTGGGGAGACCCAGTACTTC.

The rearrangement uses TRBV11-2 and TRBJ2-5; no clear D gene. Trimming cost V 5 bases and J 2 bases, with 12 bases left between them. Germline V lookup: CDR1 SGHAT, CDR2 FQNNGV. This CDR3 is 14 amino acids long. CDR3 amino acids: CASSRNLGQETQYF. DNA of the CDR3: TGTGCCAGCAGCCGGAACTTGGGGCAAGAGACCCAGTACTTC.

The J gene is TRBJ2-1, the V gene TRBV12-3 or TRBV12-4; 7 bases are shared with TRBD2. There are 14 residues in the CDR3. The ends lost 1 base at V and 13 bases at J; junction bases unmatched: 10. The CDR3, as DNA: TGTGCCAGCAGTTTAGGGGCTAGCGGCCCCCATCAGTTCTTC. Residues: CASSLGASGPHQFF.

The V and J genes are TRBV4-1 and TRBJ1-1; D not resolved. V lost 1 base and J lost 3, with 12 bases in between. CDR1 and CDR2 from the germline V gene are MGHRA and YSYEKL. CDR3 size: 15 residues. The CDR3 region has the DNA TGCGCCAGCAGCCAAGGTCGGACGTCGGACACTGAAGCTTTCTTT. It encodes CASSQGRTSDTEAFF.

This rearrangement joins TRBV9 to TRBJ2-1; unclear D gene. Between the trimmed V and J ends, which lost 0 bases and 3 bases, there was a span of 7 bases. The CDR3 covers 14 residues. Per germline, CDR1 SGDLS and CDR2 YYNGEE. Here the CDR3 reads CASSVATGYNEQFF. For the CDR3, the DNA is TGTGCCAGCAGCGTAGCTACGGGCTACAATGAGCAGTTCTTC.

CDR3 amino acids: CASSKPSYAGELFF. CDR3 DNA sequence: TGTGCCAGCAGCAAGCCGTCCTACGCCGGGGAGCTGTTTTTT. The chain links TRBV21-1 to TRBJ2-2. TRBV21-1 counts as a pseudogene. The length of the CDR3 is 14 residues.

This clonotype has a handful of counts. The chain employs TRBV6-5 and TRBJ2-7; D gene uncertain. The germline V and J ends were trimmed by 0 bases and 4 bases, with 13 bases remaining between them. The CDR3 has 15 residues. Germline V gives CDR1 MNHEY, CDR2 SVGAGI. The DNA of the CDR3 is TGTGCCAGCAGTTACTCGAAGCGTGGAAGTTACGAGCAGTACTTC. Protein sequence: CASSYSKRGSYEQYF.